This TCR beta chain was found in a study of tumor T cells in aggressive B-cell lymphoma. Of note for this clone: Additional DNA sequences in this sample encode the identical CDR3.

Sequencing was performed with immunoSEQ multiplex PCR; in TCRdb, only in-frame clones are kept and a portion is missing. Counted here are about 2,300 clones, approximately 81% occurring once; the ten biggest clones make up roughly an eighth. The sample was tumor tissue. The sequence was obtained from an adult with diffuse large B cell lymphoma.

CDR3 protein: CASSRQGPKDEQYF. CDR3 sequence (DNA): TGTGCCAGCAGTCGGCAGGGCCCAAAGGACGAGCAGTACTTC. V gene TRBV27 combines with J gene TRBJ2-7, with D possibly being TRBD1 (5 bases). Germline V lookup: CDR1 MNHEY, CDR2 SMNVEV (reference sequence). The CDR3 covers 14 residues. Between the trimmed V and J ends, which lost 5 bases and 5 bases, there was a span of 16 bases.